This is a list of T cell receptor beta chains from one sample in a study of cytomegalovirus exposure and HLA in healthy donors. Profiling relied on immunoSEQ multiplex PCR, and the TCRdb table lists in-frame clones only, not all of them. The sample consists of more than 80,000 clones, approximately 96% of them appearing once. The source material was PBMCs. These receptors came from a woman between 18 and 29 years old in good health and CMV-seronegative. Each CDR3 is given with its conserved first and last residue. D genes are given only for firm matches. For some rows the clone size is stated as once, few or many, or as a class when expanded; others skip it.

>TRBV11-3|.|.|TRBJ2-1|17
TGTGCCAGCAGCCTCAGAGGGGGGGCTAGCGAGAACAATGAGCAGTTCTTC
CASSLRGGASENNEQFF
>TRBV5-1|.|.|TRBJ1-2|14
TGCGCCAGCAGCTTTGGCACAGGGCGAGATGGCTACACCTTC
CASSFGTGRDGYTF
>TRBV5-1|.|TRBD1|TRBJ2-1|14
TGCGCCAGCAGCGTGACAGGGCCCATCAATGAGCAGTTCTTC
CASSVTGPINEQFF
>TRBV28|.|TRBD1|TRBJ1-2|14
TGTGTCGCAGGGCCAGGGGGTTGGGGGTATGGCTACACCTTC
CVAGPGGWGYGYTF
>TRBV19|once|.|TRBJ2-5|13
TGTGCCAGTAGTATATCCAGGGAAGAGACCCAGTACTTC
CASSISREETQYF
>TRBV18|.|TRBD1|TRBJ2-3|15
TGTGCCAGCTCCCAGACGGGACAGGGCACAGATACGCAGTATTTT
CASSQTGQGTDTQYF
>TRBV4-1|.|.|TRBJ1-5|15
TGCGCCAGCAGCCAAGTAGCAGAATCCAATCAGCCCCAGCATTTT
CASSQVAESNQPQHF
>TRBV11-2|.|TRBD2|TRBJ2-1|13
TGTGCCAGCAGCTTAGTCAGCGGGAGTGAGCAGTTCTTC
CASSLVSGSEQFF
>TRBV28|.|TRBD2|TRBJ2-1|16
TGTGCCAGCAGTTTATCAGGACTAGCCATTTACAATGAGCAGTTCTTC
CASSLSGLAIYNEQFF
>TRBV19|.|TRBD2|TRBJ2-3|13
TGTGCCAGCCAGCGGGGGAGCACAGATACGCAGTATTTT
CASQRGSTDTQYF
>TRBV5-1|.|.|TRBJ1-1|13
TGCGCCACCAAGGGGGGGCCGAACACTGAAGCTTTCTTT
CATKGGPNTEAFF
>TRBV5-4|.|TRBD1|TRBJ2-2|14
TGTGCCAGCAGCTGGGGACAGGGGACCGGGGAGCTGTTTTTT
CASSWGQGTGELFF
>TRBV18|.|TRBD1|TRBJ2-1|16
TGTGCCAGCTCACCACGGGGGACAGGGTACTTCAATGAGCAGTTCTTC
CASSPRGTGYFNEQFF
>TRBV10-3|.|.|TRBJ1-2|14
TGTGCCATCAAGGGCGGGTTGGAACTCTATGGCTACACCTTC
CAIKGGLELYGYTF
>TRBV5-4|.|TRBD1|TRBJ2-5|15
TGTGCCAGCAGCTCGGACAGGGAGCGGCAAGAGACCCAGTACTTC
CASSSDRERQETQYF
>TRBV4-2|.|TRBD2|TRBJ2-5|16
TGTGCCAGCAGCCGAAGACTAGCGGGAGAAGGTGAGACCCAGTACTTC
CASSRRLAGEGETQYF
>TRBV5-1|.|TRBD1|TRBJ2-1|16
TGCGCCAGCAGCTTGGCTGGGACAGGAGAACTCAATGAGCAGTTCTTC
CASSLAGTGELNEQFF
>TRBV5-1|.|.|TRBJ2-7|13
TGCGCCAGCAGCTTGGTAGTGAGCGACGAGCAGTACTTC
CASSLVVSDEQYF
>TRBV7-9|.|TRBD1|TRBJ2-1|17
TGTGCCAGCAGCCCCAGGGGTCCGGGGACAGGATACAATGAGCAGTTCTTC
CASSPRGPGTGYNEQFF
>TRBV29-1|.|.|TRBJ1-1|13
TGCAGCGCCATGACGGGTCTAGACACTGAAGCTTTCTTT
CSAMTGLDTEAFF
>TRBV7-9|.|.|TRBJ2-4|12
TGTGCCAGCAGCTTATGGGAGAACATTCAGTACTTC
CASSLWENIQYF
>TRBV13|.|.|TRBJ2-3|15
TGTGCCAGCAGCTTAGGGGTGAGGGGCACAGATACGCAGTATTTT
CASSLGVRGTDTQYF
>TRBV13|.|TRBD2|TRBJ2-1|15
TGTGCCAGCAGCACCGGGACTAGCGCCGACAATGAGCAGTTCTTC
CASSTGTSADNEQFF